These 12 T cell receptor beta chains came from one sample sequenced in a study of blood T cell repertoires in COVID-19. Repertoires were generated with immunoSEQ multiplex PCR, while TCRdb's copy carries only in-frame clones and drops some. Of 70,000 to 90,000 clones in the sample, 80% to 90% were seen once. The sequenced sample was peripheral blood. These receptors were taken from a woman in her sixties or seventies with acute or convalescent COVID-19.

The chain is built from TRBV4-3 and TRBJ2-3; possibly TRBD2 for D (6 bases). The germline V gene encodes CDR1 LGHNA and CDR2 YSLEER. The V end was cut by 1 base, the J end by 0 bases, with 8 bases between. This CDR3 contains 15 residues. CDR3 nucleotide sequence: TGCGCCAGCAGCCAAGGTAGCGGAAGCACAGATACGCAGTATTTT. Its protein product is CASSQGSGSTDTQYF.

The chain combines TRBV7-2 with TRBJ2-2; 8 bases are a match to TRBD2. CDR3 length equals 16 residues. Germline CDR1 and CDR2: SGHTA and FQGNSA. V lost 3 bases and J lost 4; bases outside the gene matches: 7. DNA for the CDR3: TGTGCCAGCAGCTTTAGCGGGACCCGCCCCACCGGGGAGCTGTTTTTT. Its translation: CASSFSGTRPTGELFF.

CDR3 DNA: TGTGCCAGCTCAATCCGTGACAGGGCGAATTCACCCCTCCACTTT. Protein sequence: CASSIRDRANSPLHF. V usage is TRBV6-6 and J usage is TRBJ1-6; 7 nucleotides line up with TRBD1. Per germline, CDR1 MNHNY and CDR2 SVGAGI (reference sequence). The CDR3 sequence is 15 residues long. V lost 8 bases to trimming and J lost 7 bases; unmatched junction nucleotides: 11.

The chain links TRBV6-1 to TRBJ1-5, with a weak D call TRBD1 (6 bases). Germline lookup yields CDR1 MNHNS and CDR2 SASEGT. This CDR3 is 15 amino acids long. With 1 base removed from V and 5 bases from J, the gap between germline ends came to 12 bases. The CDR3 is CASSEDGQRYQPQHF. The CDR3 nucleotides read TGTGCCAGCAGTGAAGACGGACAGCGATATCAGCCCCAGCATTTT.

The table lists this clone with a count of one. The CDR3 is CASSLGQADYGYTF. In nucleotides, the CDR3 is TGTGCCAGCAGCTTAGGACAGGCGGACTATGGCTACACCTTC. V is TRBV5-6 and J is TRBJ1-2; 7 bases map to TRBD1. The V segment lost 2 bases and the J segment 3 bases; nucleotides outside the gene matches: 4. This CDR3 comprises 14 residues. Germline V gene data show CDR1 as SGHDT and CDR2 as YYEEEE.

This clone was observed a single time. This chain's CDR3 is CASSEEAWGGSGNEQFF. The CDR3 coding sequence is TGTGCCAGCAGTGAAGAAGCTTGGGGGGGGTCGGGGAATGAGCAGTTCTTC. The V and J genes are TRBV6-1 and TRBJ2-1; 7 bases map to TRBD2. This CDR3 has 17 residues. J gave up 7 bases and V 1 base, and 13 bases lay outside the gene matches. From germline, CDR1 is MNHNS and CDR2 SASEGT.

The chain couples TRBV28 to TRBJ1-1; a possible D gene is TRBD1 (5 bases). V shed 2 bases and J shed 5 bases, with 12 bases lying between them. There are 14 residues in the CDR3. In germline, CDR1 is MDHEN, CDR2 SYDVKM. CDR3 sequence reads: CASSLSPGYTEAFF. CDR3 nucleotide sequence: TGTGCCAGCAGTTTAAGCCCAGGGTATACTGAAGCTTTCTTT.

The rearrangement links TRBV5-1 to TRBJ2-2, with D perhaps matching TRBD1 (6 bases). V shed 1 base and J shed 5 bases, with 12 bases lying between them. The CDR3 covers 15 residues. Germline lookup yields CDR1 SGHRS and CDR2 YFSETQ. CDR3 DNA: TGCGCCAGCAGCTTGTACCAGGGGACGACCGGGGAGCTGTTTTTT. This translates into CASSLYQGTTGELFF.

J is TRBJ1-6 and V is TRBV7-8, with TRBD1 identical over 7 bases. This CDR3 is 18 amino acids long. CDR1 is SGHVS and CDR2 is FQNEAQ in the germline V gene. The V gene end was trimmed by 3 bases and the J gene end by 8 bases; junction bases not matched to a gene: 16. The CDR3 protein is CASSLYSVTGNRDSPLHF. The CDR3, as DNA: TGTGCCAGCAGCTTGTACTCTGTGACAGGGAATAGGGATTCACCCCTCCACTTT.

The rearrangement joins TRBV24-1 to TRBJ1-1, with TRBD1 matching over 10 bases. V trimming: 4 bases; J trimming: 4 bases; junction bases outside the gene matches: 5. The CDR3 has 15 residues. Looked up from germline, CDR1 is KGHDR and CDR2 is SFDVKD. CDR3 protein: CATSEDRGRGTEAFF. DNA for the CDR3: TGTGCCACCAGTGAAGACAGGGGGCGAGGCACTGAAGCTTTCTTT.

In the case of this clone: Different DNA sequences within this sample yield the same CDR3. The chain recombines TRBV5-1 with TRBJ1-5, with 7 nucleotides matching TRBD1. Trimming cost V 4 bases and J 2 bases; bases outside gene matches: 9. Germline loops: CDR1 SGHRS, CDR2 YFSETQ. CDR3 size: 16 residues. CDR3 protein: CASSLGDREGNQPQHF. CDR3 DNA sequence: TGCGCCAGCAGCCTAGGGGACAGAGAAGGCAATCAGCCCCAGCATTTT.

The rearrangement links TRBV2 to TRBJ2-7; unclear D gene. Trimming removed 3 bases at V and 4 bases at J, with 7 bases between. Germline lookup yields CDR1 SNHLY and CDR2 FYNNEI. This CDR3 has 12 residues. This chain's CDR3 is CASSEARYEQYF. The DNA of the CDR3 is TGTGCCAGCAGTGAGGCCAGATACGAGCAGTACTTC.